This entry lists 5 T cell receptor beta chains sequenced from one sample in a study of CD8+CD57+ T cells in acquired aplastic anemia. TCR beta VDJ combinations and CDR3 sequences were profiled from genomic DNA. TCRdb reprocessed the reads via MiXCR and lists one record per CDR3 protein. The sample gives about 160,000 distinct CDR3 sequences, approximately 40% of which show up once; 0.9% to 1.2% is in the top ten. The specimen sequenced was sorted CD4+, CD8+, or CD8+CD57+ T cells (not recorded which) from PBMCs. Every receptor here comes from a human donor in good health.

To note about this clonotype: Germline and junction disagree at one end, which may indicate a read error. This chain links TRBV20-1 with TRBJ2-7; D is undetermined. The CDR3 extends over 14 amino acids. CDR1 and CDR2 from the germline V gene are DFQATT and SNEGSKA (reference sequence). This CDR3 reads CSALGALNSYEQYF. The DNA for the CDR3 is TGTAGTGCCCTTGGCGCCCTCAACTCCTACGAGCAGTACTTC.

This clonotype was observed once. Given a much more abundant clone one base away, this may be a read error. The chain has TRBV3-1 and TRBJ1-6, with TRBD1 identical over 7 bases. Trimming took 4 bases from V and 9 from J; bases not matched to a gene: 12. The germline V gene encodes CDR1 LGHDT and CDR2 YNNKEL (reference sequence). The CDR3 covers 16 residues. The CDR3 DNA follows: TGTGCCAGCAGCCCGAGAACCGACAGGGCAGGTTCACCCCTCCACTTT. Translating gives CASSPRTDRAGSPLHF.

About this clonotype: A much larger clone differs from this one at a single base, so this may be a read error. Here the CDR3 reads CASSFEQSNSPLHF. CDR3 coding DNA: TGTGCCAGCAGCTTCGAACAGAGTAATTCACCCCTCCACTTT. J is TRBJ1-6 and V is TRBV7-9; no firm D call. The CDR3 runs to 14 residues. V gave up 3 bases and J gave up 6 bases, with 9 bases separating them. Germline CDR1 SEHNR, CDR2 FQNEAQ (reference sequence).

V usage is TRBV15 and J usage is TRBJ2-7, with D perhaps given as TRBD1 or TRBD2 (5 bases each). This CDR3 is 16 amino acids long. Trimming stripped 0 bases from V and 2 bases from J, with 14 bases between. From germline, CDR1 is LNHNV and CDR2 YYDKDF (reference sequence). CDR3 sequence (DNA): TGTGCCACCAGCAGAGATCGGGGCGGTACCCCCTACGAGCAGTACTTC. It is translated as CATSRDRGGTPYEQYF. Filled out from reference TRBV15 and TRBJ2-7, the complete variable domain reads DAMVIQNPRYQVTQFGKPVTLSCSQTLNHNVMYWYQQKSSQAPKLLFHYYDKDFNNEADTPDNFQSRRPNTSFCFLDIRSPGLGDTAMYLCATSRDRGGTPYEQYFGPGTRLTVT.

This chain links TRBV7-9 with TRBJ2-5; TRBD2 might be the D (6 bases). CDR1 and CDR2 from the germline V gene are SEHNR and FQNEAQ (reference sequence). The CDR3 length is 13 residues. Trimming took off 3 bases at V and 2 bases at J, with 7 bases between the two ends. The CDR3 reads CASSLDYQETQYF. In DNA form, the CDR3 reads TGTGCCAGCAGCTTGGACTATCAAGAGACCCAGTACTTC.